This T cell receptor (beta chain) was identified during a study of control samples from healthy donors and cancer patients. V was clipped by 0 bases and J by 3 bases, with 6 bases between them. The germline V gene has CDR1 LGHNA and CDR2 YSLEER. The CDR3 consists of 13 residues. TCRdb's table, derived via immunoSEQ multiplex PCR, lists solely in-frame clones and lacks some. The profile shows about 160,000 clones, approximately 94% of them singletons. The sequence derives from a woman aged 35 to 49 in good health. This chain links TRBV4-3 with TRBJ2-7; D is unresolved. The source material was blood. CDR3 nucleotides: TGCGCCAGCAGCCAAGATTTAGTCTACGAGCAGTACTTC. Its translation: CASSQDLVYEQYF.